This T cell receptor (beta chain) was retrieved from a study of blood T cell repertoires in COVID-19. Sequenced by immunoSEQ multiplex PCR; TCRdb stores in-frame clones only, minus some. There are about 52,000 clones in the sample; around 86% occur only once, and roughly 7% lies in the top ten. After removal of 4 bases from V and 0 bases from J, the junction contained 1 base not matched to a gene. The CDR3 extends over 15 amino acids. The V gene's germline CDR1 is LNHDA and CDR2 SQIVND (reference sequence). Sequenced input: peripheral blood. The receptor was isolated from an older man with active COVID-19. This chain links TRBV19 with TRBJ1-3, with TRBD1 identical over 9 bases. CDR3 protein: CASSRDRDSGNTIYF. CDR3 nucleotides: TGTGCCAGTAGTAGGGACAGGGACTCTGGAAACACCATATATTTT.